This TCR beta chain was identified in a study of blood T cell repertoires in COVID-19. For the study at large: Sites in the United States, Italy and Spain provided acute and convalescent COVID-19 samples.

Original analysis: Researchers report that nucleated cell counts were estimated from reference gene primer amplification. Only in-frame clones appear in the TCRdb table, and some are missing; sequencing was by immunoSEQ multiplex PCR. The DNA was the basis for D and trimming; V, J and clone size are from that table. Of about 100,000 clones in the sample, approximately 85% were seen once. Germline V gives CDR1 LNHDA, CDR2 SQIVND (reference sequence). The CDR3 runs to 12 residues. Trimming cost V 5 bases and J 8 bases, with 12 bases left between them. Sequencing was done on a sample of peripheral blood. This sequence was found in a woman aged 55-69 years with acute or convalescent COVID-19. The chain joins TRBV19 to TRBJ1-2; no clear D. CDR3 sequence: CASSPLGKGYTF. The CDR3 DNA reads TGTGCCAGTAGTCCCCTAGGCAAAGGCTACACCTTC.